This entry lists 27 T cell receptor beta chains sequenced from one sample in a study of T cell repertoires and HLA-DP antigens. Generated by immunoSEQ multiplex PCR, the TCRdb table keeps only in-frame clones and is missing some. The repertoire holds about 89,000 clones, with 86% as singletons. Their specific antigens are unknown. The material sequenced was CD4+ T cells from PBMCs. The receptor set was obtained from a man aged 45-65 years in good health and CMV-seronegative.

The rearrangement joins TRBV11-2 to TRBJ2-2; TRBD1 matches at 7 bases. The CDR3 totals 17 residues. The germline CDR1 and CDR2 sequences are SGHAT and FQNNGV. V lost 5 bases and J lost 4; bases outside the gene matches: 13. The CDR3 region is CASSTQKGDRGTGELFF. CDR3 DNA sequence: TGTGCCAGCAGCACCCAAAAAGGGGACAGAGGCACCGGGGAGCTGTTTTTT.

The chain carries TRBV6-6 and TRBJ2-1; 7 positions match TRBD1. Germline trimming cut 6 bases from V and 5 bases from J; bases unmatched to any gene: 4. The CDR3 covers 13 residues. The germline gives CDR1 MNHNY, CDR2 SVGAGI (reference sequence). The CDR3 spells CASSGDRDNEQFF. The CDR3, as DNA: TGTGCCAGCAGCGGGGACAGAGACAATGAGCAGTTCTTC.

The rearrangement links TRBV7-2 to TRBJ2-3; TRBD2 aligns across 10 bases. CDR1 and CDR2 from the germline V gene are SGHTA and FQGNSA. The CDR3 runs to 16 residues. Trimming took 4 bases from V and 1 from J; bases not matched to a gene: 5. CDR3 sequence: CASSSFTSGGTDTQYF. Here the CDR3 DNA reads TGTGCCAGCAGCTCTTTCACTAGCGGGGGCACAGATACGCAGTATTTT.

This clone was seen a few times. The genes are TRBV4-3 and TRBJ2-1; 12 bases are shared with TRBD2. Losses at the gene ends were 0 bases for V and 0 bases for J; bases not matched to a gene: 3. The CDR3 extends over 18 amino acids. Germline loops: CDR1 LGHNA, CDR2 YSLEER. CDR3 sequence reads: CASSQDGLAGSSYNEQFF. DNA of the CDR3: TGCGCCAGCAGCCAAGATGGACTAGCGGGGAGCTCCTACAATGAGCAGTTCTTC.

The chain combines TRBV5-4 with TRBJ2-3; unclear D gene. The CDR3 is made up of 13 amino acids. V gave up 1 base and J gave up 1 base, with 4 bases separating them. Germline V gene data show CDR1 as SGHNT and CDR2 as YYREEE (reference sequence). Written as DNA, the CDR3 is TGTGCCAGCAGCTTGACCCGCACAGATACGCAGTATTTT. Residues: CASSLTRTDTQYF.

The J gene is TRBJ1-2, the V gene TRBV5-5; maybe TRBD1 (5 bases). The CDR3 sequence is 15 residues long. Germline CDR1 reads SGHKS; CDR2 reads YYEKEE (reference sequence). V was cut by 0 bases and J by 0 bases, with 9 bases left in between. The CDR3: CASSLGGGPNYGYTF. DNA of the CDR3: TGTGCCAGCAGCTTGGGGGGCGGACCTAACTATGGCTACACCTTC. The entire variable domain, with the rest obtained from reference TRBV5-5 and TRBJ1-2, is as follows: DAGVTQSPTHLIKTRGQQVTLRCSPISGHKSVSWYQQVLGQGPQFIFQYYEKEERGRGNFPDRFSARQFPNYSSELNVNALLLGDSALYLCASSLGGGPNYGYTFGSGTRLTVV.

The gene calls are TRBV19 and TRBJ2-1; 9 nucleotides align to TRBD1. CDR3 length equals 14 residues. The ends lost 4 bases at V and 5 bases at J; junction bases unmatched: 3. Per germline, CDR1 LNHDA and CDR2 SQIVND (reference sequence). The DNA of the CDR3 is TGTGCCAGTAGTAGCCGACAGGGGGACAATGAGCAGTTCTTC. This translates into CASSSRQGDNEQFF. The variable domain in full, completed from reference TRBV19 and TRBJ2-1, reads DGGITQSPKYLFRKEGQNVTLSCEQNLNHDAMYWYRQDPGQGLRLIYYSQIVNDFQKGDIAEGYSVSREKKESFPLTVTSAQKNPTAFYLCASSSRQGDNEQFFGPGTRLTVL.

This rearrangement joins TRBV28 to TRBJ2-2, with unresolved D. Germline CDR1 reads MDHEN; CDR2 reads SYDVKM. V lost 5 bases and J lost 8, with 9 bases in between. This CDR3 contains 12 residues. CDR3 sequence: CASSGVVGELFF. CDR3 in DNA: TGTGCCAGCAGTGGGGTGGTTGGGGAGCTGTTTTTT.

This chain connects TRBV27 to TRBJ2-2; TRBD1 might be the D (6 bases). Germline V gene lookup returns CDR1 MNHEY and CDR2 SMNVEV (reference sequence). There are 14 residues in the CDR3. The V and J ends lost 6 bases and 1 base respectively, with 9 bases between them. This CDR3 is CASRGHRNTGELFF. The DNA for the CDR3 is TGTGCCAGCAGGGGACACAGGAACACCGGGGAGCTGTTTTTT.

V gene TRBV7-2 combines with J gene TRBJ2-7; D unclear. Deletions cut 6 bases from V and 3 bases from J, with 9 bases between. This CDR3 comprises 12 residues. Germline-derived CDR1 and CDR2 are SGHTA and FQGNSA. The CDR3: CASSWNFYEQYF. The CDR3 bases are TGTGCCAGCAGTTGGAACTTCTACGAGCAGTACTTC.

This chain connects TRBV28 to TRBJ1-1; 11 bases line up with TRBD1. Trimming at V came to 11 bases and at J to 6 bases, leaving 5 bases not matched to a gene. The CDR3 runs 12 residues. Germline assignment: CDR1 MDHEN and CDR2 SYDVKM. The CDR3 DNA follows: TGTGCCGGCACGGGACAGGGGGCTGAAGCTTTCTTT. Translating it yields CAGTGQGAEAFF. The full variable domain, with the rest looked up from reference TRBV28 and TRBJ1-1, is DVKVTQSSRYLVKRTGEKVFLECVQDMDHENMFWYRQDPGLGLRLIYFSYDVKMKEKGDIPEGYSVSREKKERFSLILESASTNQTSMYLCAGTGQGAEAFFGQGTRLTVV.

The gene calls are TRBV19 and TRBJ2-2; D is possibly TRBD1 (5 bases). V was pared by 3 bases and J by 4 bases, with 15 bases between. CDR3 length equals 16 residues. Germline CDR1 and CDR2: LNHDA and SQIVND (reference sequence). The CDR3 loop is CASSISSGRVTGELFF. The CDR3 DNA sequence: TGTGCCAGTAGTATTAGTTCAGGGCGCGTCACCGGGGAGCTGTTTTTT. Together with reference TRBV19 and TRBJ2-2, the CDR3 gives the full variable domain: DGGITQSPKYLFRKEGQNVTLSCEQNLNHDAMYWYRQDPGQGLRLIYYSQIVNDFQKGDIAEGYSVSREKKESFPLTVTSAQKNPTAFYLCASSISSGRVTGELFFGEGSRLTVL.

The chain uses TRBV7-6 and TRBJ2-3; 9 bases agree with TRBD2. The CDR3 consists of 16 residues. Germline CDR1 is SGHVS and CDR2 is FNYEAQ. V lost 5 bases, J lost 6 bases, and 12 bases stayed unmatched. CDR3 protein: CASSSPPSGAADTQYF. In DNA form, the CDR3 reads TGTGCCAGCAGCAGCCCCCCTAGCGGGGCCGCTGATACGCAGTATTTT.

This chain connects TRBV7-3 to TRBJ2-3; D possibly corresponds to TRBD2 (6 bases). The ends were cut back, 6 bases at V and 2 bases at J, with 15 bases in the middle. Germline values: CDR1 SGHTA, CDR2 FQGTGA. The CDR3 sequence is 15 residues long. CDR3 DNA sequence: TGTGCCAGCAGTTTCAGACCGGGAGACACAGATACGCAGTATTTT. Protein: CASSFRPGDTDTQYF.

The rearrangement joins TRBV19 to TRBJ1-5; TRBD1 might be the D (6 bases). V was cut by 3 bases and J by 13 bases, with 13 bases left in between. Per germline, CDR1 LNHDA and CDR2 SQIVND (reference sequence). The CDR3 consists of 12 residues. CDR3 region: CASSMLQGYQHF. As DNA, the CDR3 is TGTGCCAGTAGTATGCTCCAGGGGTATCAGCATTTT.

The chain combines TRBV29-1 with TRBJ2-2; TRBD2 matches at 9 bases. Germline CDR1 and CDR2: SQVTM and ANQGSEA. The CDR3 runs to 14 residues. Trimming removed 7 bases from V and 5 bases from J; junction bases left unmatched: 8. As DNA, the CDR3 is TGCAGCGGCTTGGCGGGAGGGCGGACCGGGGAGCTGTTTTTT. As protein: CSGLAGGRTGELFF.

This clone showed up just once. This sequence joins TRBV9 and TRBJ2-3; TRBD1 agrees at 9 bases. This CDR3 comprises 15 residues. The V gene's germline CDR1 is SGDLS and CDR2 YYNGEE. The trim removed 3 bases at V and 7 bases at J, leaving 9 bases unmatched. The CDR3: CASSEGGQGWNTQYF. For the CDR3, the DNA is TGTGCCAGCAGCGAGGGGGGACAGGGATGGAATACGCAGTATTTT.

The J gene is TRBJ1-3, the V gene TRBV6-7, with 7 bases matching TRBD1. TRBV6-7 is an open reading frame, and its role is uncertain. CDR3 length: 15 amino acids. V dropped 2 bases and J dropped 7; count of bases not matched to a gene: 8. The chain's CDR3 is CASSYLQGIRNTIYF. Here the CDR3 DNA reads TGTGCCAGCAGTTACCTACAGGGGATCCGGAACACCATATATTTT.

This rearrangement joins TRBV19 to TRBJ2-7, with no clear D. Looked up from germline, CDR1 is LNHDA and CDR2 is SQIVND (reference sequence). V lost 0 bases and J lost 7, with 13 bases in between. The CDR3 has 14 amino acids. Written as DNA, the CDR3 is TGTGCCAGTAGTATAGAAATTAGCCTGGGGGAGCAGTACTTC. It is translated as CASSIEISLGEQYF.

The chain is built from TRBV29-1 and TRBJ1-1; a weak D match, TRBD1 (5 bases). The CDR3 is made up of 13 amino acids. Trimming took off 4 bases at V and 2 bases at J, with 11 bases between the two ends. The germline CDR1 and CDR2 sequences are SQVTM and ANQGSEA. DNA for the CDR3: TGCAGCGTTGTTGAGGGGCCAAACACTGAAGCTTTCTTT. It is translated as CSVVEGPNTEAFF. The whole variable domain, filled in from reference TRBV29-1 and TRBJ1-1, reads SAVISQKPSRDICQRGTSLTIQCQVDSQVTMMFWYRQQPGQSLTLIATANQGSEATYESGFVIDKFPISRPNLTFSTLTVSNMSPEDSSIYLCSVVEGPNTEAFFGQGTRLTVV.

This chain connects TRBV27 to TRBJ2-2; no clear D. The CDR3 sequence is 12 residues long. Germline V gene data show CDR1 as MNHEY and CDR2 as SMNVEV (reference sequence). The V and J ends lost 2 bases and 6 bases respectively, with 4 bases between them. CDR3: CASSLVPGELFF. CDR3 nucleotides: TGTGCCAGCAGTTTAGTACCCGGGGAGCTGTTTTTT.

In the case of this clone: Other DNA sequences from this sample encode an identical CDR3 as well. V gene TRBV18 combines with J gene TRBJ2-7; no clear D gene. Germline V CDR1 and CDR2: KGHSH, LQKENI. V lost 3 bases and J lost 3, with 3 bases in between. CDR3 size: 11 residues. CDR3 DNA sequence: TGTGCCAGCTCACCGGGCTACGAGCAGTACTTC. Amino acids: CASSPGYEQYF.

This chain uses TRBV19 with TRBJ1-5; D uncertain. The CDR3 length is 17 residues. The germline CDR1 and CDR2 sequences are LNHDA and SQIVND (reference sequence). V was pared by 7 bases and J by 2 bases, with 21 bases between. Here the CDR3 reads CASTERESKRGNQPQHF. CDR3 bases: TGTGCCAGTACCGAGAGGGAGAGTAAGAGGGGCAATCAGCCCCAGCATTTT. Full variable domain (rest looked up from reference TRBV19 and TRBJ1-5): DGGITQSPKYLFRKEGQNVTLSCEQNLNHDAMYWYRQDPGQGLRLIYYSQIVNDFQKGDIAEGYSVSREKKESFPLTVTSAQKNPTAFYLCASTERESKRGNQPQHFGDGTRLSIL.

The V gene is TRBV5-1, the J gene TRBJ2-5, with 7 bases that match TRBD2. The DNA end favors TRBJ2-7, so the J call may be wrong. CDR1 SGHRS and CDR2 YFSETQ come from the germline V gene. The CDR3 totals 15 residues. In nucleotides, the CDR3 is TGCGCCAGCAGCTTTGGCCTAGCGGCCTCCTACGAGCAGTACTTC. This sequence encodes CASSFGLAASYEQYF.

The chain uses TRBV7-2 and TRBJ2-4; D is perhaps TRBD2 (5 bases). Germline V lookup: CDR1 SGHTA, CDR2 FQGNSA. This CDR3 is 15 amino acids long. V lost 5 bases and J lost 2, with 13 bases in between. CDR3 protein: CASSPQTTSKNIQYF. CDR3 nucleotides: TGTGCCAGCAGCCCCCAGACTACTTCCAAAAACATTCAGTACTTC.

This clone showed up many times. This chain joins TRBV7-2 and TRBJ1-1; D call uncertain. V gave up 5 bases and J gave up 1 base, with 2 bases separating them. The CDR3 has 11 residues. CDR1 is SGHTA, CDR2 FQGNSA, per germline. This chain's CDR3 is CASSQNTEAFF. CDR3 sequence (DNA): TGTGCCAGCAGCCAGAACACTGAAGCTTTCTTT.

The chain uses TRBV11-1 and TRBJ2-7; 7 bases fit TRBD2. Germline assignment: CDR1 SGHAT and CDR2 FQDESV (reference sequence). The CDR3 runs to 14 residues. V was clipped by 8 bases and J by 2 bases; unmatched bases: 9. The CDR3 sequence is CASRPGLTTYEQYF. The CDR3 DNA is TGTGCCAGCCGACCGGGACTAACGACCTACGAGCAGTACTTC.